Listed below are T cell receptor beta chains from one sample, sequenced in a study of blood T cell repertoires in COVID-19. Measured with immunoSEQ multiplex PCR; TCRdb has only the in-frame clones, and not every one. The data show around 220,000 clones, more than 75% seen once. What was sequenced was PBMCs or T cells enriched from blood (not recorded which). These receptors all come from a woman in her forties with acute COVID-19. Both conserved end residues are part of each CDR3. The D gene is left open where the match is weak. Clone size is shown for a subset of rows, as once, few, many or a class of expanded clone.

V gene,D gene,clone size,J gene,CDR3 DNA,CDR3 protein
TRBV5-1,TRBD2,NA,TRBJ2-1,TGCGCCAGCAGCTCTCTGAGCGGGAGCTCCTACAATGAGCAGTTCTTC,CASSSLSGSSYNEQFF
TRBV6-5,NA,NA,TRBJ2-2,TGTGCCAGCAGTTACTCGAGGGACTCCGGAACCGGGGAGCTGTTTTTT,CASSYSRDSGTGELFF
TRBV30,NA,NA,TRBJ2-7,TGTGCCTGGAGTCCCCGGGGGTGGAGACGGTCCTACGAGCAGTACTTC,CAWSPRGWRRSYEQYF
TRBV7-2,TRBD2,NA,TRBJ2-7,TGTGCCAGCAGCATGGGACTAGCGGGAGGTGGCCCCTCCTACGAGCAGTACTTC,CASSMGLAGGGPSYEQYF
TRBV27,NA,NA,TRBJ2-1,TGTGCCAGCAGCGTGGACAGAAACAATGAGCAGTTCTTC,CASSVDRNNEQFF
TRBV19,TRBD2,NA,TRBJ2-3,TGTGCCAGTAGGCAGACTAGCGGGGATTACACAGATACGCAGTATTTT,CASRQTSGDYTDTQYF
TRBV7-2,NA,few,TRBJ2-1,TGTGCCAGCAGCCCGACTCGGTTAAGCTCCTACAATGAGCAGTTCTTC,CASSPTRLSSYNEQFF
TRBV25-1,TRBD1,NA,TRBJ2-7,TGTGCCAGCACAGGGGGCCGGACCTACGAGCAGTACTTC,CASTGGRTYEQYF
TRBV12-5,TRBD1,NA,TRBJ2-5,TGTGCTAGTGGCCAAACCCCCCGGACAGGGCAAGAGACCCAGTACTTC,CASGQTPRTGQETQYF
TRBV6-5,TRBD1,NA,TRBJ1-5,TGTGCCAGCAGTACCGACAGGGTAGGTCAGCCCCAGCATTTT,CASSTDRVGQPQHF
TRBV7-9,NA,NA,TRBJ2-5,TGTGCCAGCAGCGTTAGTCTAGGAGAGACCCAGTACTTC,CASSVSLGETQYF
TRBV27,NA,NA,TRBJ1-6,TGTGCCAGCAGTGCCTTGAGGAGACGGGAGCCGTATAATTCACCCCTCCACTTT,CASSALRRREPYNSPLHF
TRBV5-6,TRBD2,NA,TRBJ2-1,TGTGCCAGCGCACGCGGGCTAGCGGAGTCCTACAATGAGCAGTTCTTC,CASARGLAESYNEQFF
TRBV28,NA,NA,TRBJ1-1,TGTGCCAGCAGTTTACCCGACATATTGAACACTGAAGCTTTCTTT,CASSLPDILNTEAFF
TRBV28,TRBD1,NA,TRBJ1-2,TGTGCCAGCAGCCAAGGGGGCTACTATGGCTACACCTTC,CASSQGGYYGYTF
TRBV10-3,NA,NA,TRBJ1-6,TGTGCCATCCGTCCAGCGGGGGGGAGCTCCTATAATTCACCCCTCCACTTT,CAIRPAGGSSYNSPLHF
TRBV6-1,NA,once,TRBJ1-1,TGTGCCAGCAGTGAAGGCCCCGGGAGCGGGTACACTGAAGCTTTCTTT,CASSEGPGSGYTEAFF
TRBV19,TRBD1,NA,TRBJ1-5,TGTGCCAGTATCGCGACAGGGGGCCATCAGCCCCAGCATTTT,CASIATGGHQPQHF
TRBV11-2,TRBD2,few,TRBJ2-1,TGTGCCAGCAGCCCCATAAGCGGGATGTCACACAATGAGCAGTTCTTC,CASSPISGMSHNEQFF
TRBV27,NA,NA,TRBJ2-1,TGTGCCAGCCAACTGGGCCAGGAGGGTGAGCAGTTCTTC,CASQLGQEGEQFF
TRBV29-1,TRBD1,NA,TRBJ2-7,TGCAGCGTTGAAGTGGACAGGAGCACGATGCAGTACTTC,CSVEVDRSTMQYF
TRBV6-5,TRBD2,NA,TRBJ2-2,TGTGCCAGCAGGGCGGCCGGGACTAGCGCCGGGGAGCTGTTTTTT,CASRAAGTSAGELFF
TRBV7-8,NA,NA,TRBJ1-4,TGTGCCAGCAGCTTAGGCCTAGGAGAACTGTTTTTT,CASSLGLGELFF
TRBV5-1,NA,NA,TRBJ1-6,TGCGCCAGCAGCTTGGCTGGGGGCAGGGAATCACCCCTCCACTTT,CASSLAGGRESPLHF
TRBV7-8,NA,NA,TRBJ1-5,TGTGCCAGCAGAGACAGCTATAGCAATCAGCCCCAGCATTTT,CASRDSYSNQPQHF
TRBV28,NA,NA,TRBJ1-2,TGTGCCAGCCTTGCGGGATTCCTATCCGGCTACACCTTC,CASLAGFLSGYTF
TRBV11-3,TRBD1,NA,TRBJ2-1,TGTGCCAGCAGCGCCCTGACAGGGAACAATGAGCAGTTCTTC,CASSALTGNNEQFF
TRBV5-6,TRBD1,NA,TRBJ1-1,TGTGCCAGCAGCTTGTTAGGGGGCTCTGACACTGAAGCTTTCTTT,CASSLLGGSDTEAFF
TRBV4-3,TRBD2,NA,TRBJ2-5,TGCGCCAGCAGCCAAGATGGGAGGGTCTGGGAGACCCAGTACTTC,CASSQDGRVWETQYF
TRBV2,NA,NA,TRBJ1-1,TGTGCCAGCAGTGATGAGGTTGACACTGAAGCTTTCTTT,CASSDEVDTEAFF